This TCR beta chain comes out of a study of T cells expressing NK-cell markers. Study-wide background: Investigators obtained TCR beta repertoires from sorted CD3+CD56+NKG2C+, CD3+CD56+NKG2C- and CD3+CD56-NKG2C+ T cells. Serological testing identified most of the eight sequenced donors as HCMV-seropositive and one as seronegative.

This CDR3 has 12 residues. The germline CDR1 and CDR2 sequences are DFQATT and SNEGSKA (reference sequence). Findings of the study overall: In a few donors, dominant clonotypes made up about 28.3-65% of CD3+CD56-NKG2C+ cells.

TCRdb reprocessed the 5' RACE reads, with one entry per CDR3 protein and no DNA. The specimen's table records 350,000 to 400,000 distinct CDR3 sequences. Remarks on this clonotype: As yet, its antigen is unknown.

This rearrangement joins TRBV20-1 to TRBJ2-7; TCRdb selects TRBD2, and the lack of DNA leaves this call unchecked. The clonotype was recovered from a woman aged 45 to 65 in good health. Material: blood T cells: a sorted CD56 or NKG2C T cell subset, CD4+ or CD8+ T cells, or bulk PBMC T cells (not recorded which). This CDR3 is CSAPLVPYEQYF.